The 22 T cell receptor beta chains listed next were all sequenced from one sample in a study of blood T cell repertoires in COVID-19. Some clones are missing from TCRdb's copy, which holds only in-frame ones; the method was immunoSEQ multiplex PCR. The sample contains under 250,000 clones, 85% to 95% of which appear only once. Sequencing input: peripheral blood. These receptors came from a man between 25 and 39 years old with COVID-19, enrolled during active disease.

The rearrangement links TRBV19 to TRBJ2-5; D perhaps matches TRBD1 (6 bases). CDR1 is LNHDA and CDR2 is SQIVND in the germline V gene (reference sequence). The CDR3 consists of 15 residues. V was pared by 7 bases and J by 0 bases, with 15 bases between. The CDR3 sequence: CASKNTGLYQETQYF. In nucleotides, the CDR3 is TGTGCCAGTAAAAATACAGGGCTGTACCAAGAGACCCAGTACTTC. Full variable domain (missing parts from reference TRBV19 and TRBJ2-5): DGGITQSPKYLFRKEGQNVTLSCEQNLNHDAMYWYRQDPGQGLRLIYYSQIVNDFQKGDIAEGYSVSREKKESFPLTVTSAQKNPTAFYLCASKNTGLYQETQYFGPGTRLLVL.

The chain employs TRBV9 and TRBJ2-3; the match to TRBD2 covers 8 bases. V gave up 3 bases and J gave up 6 bases; unmatched junction bases: 6. Germline V lookup: CDR1 SGDLS, CDR2 YYNGEE. The CDR3 consists of 14 residues. This chain's CDR3 is CASSDPGLADTQYF. As DNA, the CDR3 is TGTGCCAGCAGCGACCCAGGACTAGCCGATACGCAGTATTTT. The variable domain in full, completed from reference TRBV9 and TRBJ2-3, reads DSGVTQTPKHLITATGQRVTLRCSPRSGDLSVYWYQQSLDQGLQFLIQYYNGEERAKGNILERFSAQQFPDLHSELNLSSLELGDSALYFCASSDPGLADTQYFGPGTRLTVL.

The rearrangement uses TRBV5-1 and TRBJ2-7; 16 nucleotides agree with TRBD2. CDR1 SGHRS and CDR2 YFSETQ come from the germline V gene. The CDR3 is 16 residues long. V lost 4 bases and J lost 4; bases outside the gene matches: 5. The CDR3 DNA is TGCGCCAGCAGCGCGGGACTAGCGGGGGGGCTTTACGAGCAGTACTTC. It is translated as CASSAGLAGGLYEQYF.

Concerning this clone: A junction end diverges from the germline sequence, so it may reflect a read error. This chain links TRBV28 with TRBJ1-2, with a tentative D call TRBD1 (6 bases). CDR1 is MDHEN and CDR2 is SYDVKM in the germline V gene. This CDR3 spans 12 amino acids. CDR3 nucleotide sequence: TGTGCCAGCAGACGGGACATCTATCGCTACACCTTC. Protein sequence: CASRRDIYRYTF.

This chain joins TRBV27 and TRBJ1-1; a weak D match, TRBD1 (5 bases). V was shortened by 2 bases and J by 5 bases, with 27 bases between the two germline ends. The CDR3 covers 19 residues. CDR1 and CDR2 from the germline V gene are MNHEY and SMNVEV (reference sequence). This CDR3 is CASSLRGRNTEGDFTEAFF. In DNA, the CDR3 is TGTGCCAGCAGTTTAAGAGGCAGGAATACGGAAGGGGATTTTACTGAAGCTTTCTTT.

The genes are TRBV11-2 and TRBJ1-1; 8 bases match TRBD1. The CDR3 consists of 18 residues. With 3 bases clipped from V and 1 base from J, the junction kept 13 bases outside the gene matches. The germline CDR1 and CDR2 sequences are SGHAT and FQNNGV. The CDR3: CASSLVYQGAWENTEAFF. The CDR3 DNA follows: TGTGCCAGCAGCTTGGTTTATCAGGGGGCGTGGGAGAACACTGAAGCTTTCTTT.

This sequence joins TRBV9 and TRBJ1-4; D gene uncertain. Germline loops: CDR1 SGDLS, CDR2 YYNGEE. V lost 3 bases, J lost 7 bases, and 16 bases lay in between. This CDR3 spans 15 amino acids. CDR3: CASSEEGMFGEKLFF. The CDR3 coding sequence is TGTGCCAGCAGCGAGGAGGGAATGTTTGGTGAAAAACTGTTTTTT.

The CDR3 loop reads CASVSTGGTEAFF. Written as DNA, the CDR3 is TGTGCCAGCGTGTCCACAGGGGGCACTGAAGCTTTCTTT. The chain employs TRBV2 and TRBJ1-1, with 8 bases lining up with TRBD1. J was trimmed by 4 bases and V by 8 bases; bases with no gene match: 6. Germline V lookup: CDR1 SNHLY, CDR2 FYNNEI. The CDR3 extends over 13 amino acids.

This clone occurred once. The chain carries TRBV12-3 or TRBV12-4 and TRBJ1-2; a possible D gene is TRBD1 (5 bases). This CDR3 region has 12 residues. Trimming removed 7 bases at V and 7 bases at J, with 13 bases between. DNA for the CDR3: TGTGCCAGCACCCCGCGGGGCAGTGGCTACACCTTC. As protein: CASTPRGSGYTF.

The gene calls are TRBV2 and TRBJ1-4, with D possibly matching TRBD1 (6 bases). V lost 4 bases, J lost 6 bases, and 21 bases lay in between. CDR3 length equals 17 residues. Germline values: CDR1 SNHLY, CDR2 FYNNEI. In nucleotides, the CDR3 is TGTGCCAGCAGTGTGACGGACAGCCGATCATGGGATGAAAAACTGTTTTTT. Translated, it gives CASSVTDSRSWDEKLFF.

This chain uses TRBV5-5 with TRBJ1-6; possibly TRBD1 for D (5 bases). Germline V gives CDR1 SGHKS, CDR2 YYEKEE (reference sequence). This CDR3 region has 15 residues. Deletions cut 4 bases from V and 6 bases from J, with 14 bases between. The CDR3 nucleotides are TGTGCCAGCAGCGGGGCTCCGGGAGGTAATTCACCCCTCCACTTT. Its translation is CASSGAPGGNSPLHF.

The chain combines TRBV3-1 (or the pseudogene TRBV3-2) with TRBJ1-3, with D perhaps TRBD1 (5 bases). The CDR3 consists of 14 residues. Looked up from germline, CDR1 is LGHDT and CDR2 is YNNKEL (reference sequence). V was pared by 3 bases and J by 4 bases, with 10 bases between. CDR3 nucleotide sequence: TGTGCCAGCAGCCAGGGGGGGGACGGAAACACCATATATTTT. Protein sequence: CASSQGGDGNTIYF.

The chain has TRBV2 and TRBJ1-1; 9 positions agree with TRBD1. This CDR3 spans 22 amino acids. The J segment lost 10 bases and the V segment lost 9 bases, leaving 39 bases of the junction unmatched. The V gene's germline CDR1 is SNHLY and CDR2 FYNNEI. This CDR3 reads CARRDRVSGTGGLGLVVAAAFF. The CDR3 bases are TGTGCCAGAAGGGACAGGGTATCAGGGACTGGCGGATTAGGGTTGGTAGTGGCCGCAGCTTTCTTT.

The chain links TRBV24-1 to TRBJ1-6, with 7 positions matching TRBD1. With 7 bases clipped from V and 7 bases from J, the junction kept 3 bases outside the gene matches. The germline CDR1 and CDR2 sequences are KGHDR and SFDVKD. The CDR3 contains 13 residues. Here the CDR3 reads CATSFRGNSPLHF. CDR3 nucleotide sequence: TGTGCCACCAGCTTCAGGGGGAATTCACCCCTCCACTTT.

CDR3 bases: TGTGCCAGCAGCCACGACAGGGGGCAGGGTGGCTACACCTTC. As protein: CASSHDRGQGGYTF. This rearrangement joins TRBV5-4 to TRBJ1-2; 10 bases map to TRBD1. V trimming: 4 bases; J trimming: 7 bases; junction bases outside the gene matches: 7. This CDR3 comprises 14 residues. Germline lookup yields CDR1 SGHNT and CDR2 YYREEE (reference sequence).

The CDR3 sequence: CASSGGQAHTEAFF. For the CDR3, the DNA is TGTGCCAGCAGCGGCGGACAGGCACACACTGAAGCTTTCTTT. This chain links TRBV9 with TRBJ1-1; 7 bases are a match to TRBD1. CDR1 and CDR2 from the germline V gene are SGDLS and YYNGEE. The length of the CDR3 is 14 residues. V lost 3 bases, J lost 3 bases, and 5 bases stayed unmatched. Based on the CDR3 plus reference TRBV9 and TRBJ1-1, the full variable domain is DSGVTQTPKHLITATGQRVTLRCSPRSGDLSVYWYQQSLDQGLQFLIQYYNGEERAKGNILERFSAQQFPDLHSELNLSSLELGDSALYFCASSGGQAHTEAFFGQGTRLTVV.

This clone was detected once. The CDR3 spells CASSLNQGDSPLHF. DNA for the CDR3: TGTGCCAGCAGCTTAAACCAGGGCGATTCACCCCTCCACTTT. The chain uses TRBV7-9 and TRBJ1-6; D is possibly TRBD1 (5 bases). The CDR3 sequence is 14 residues long. Germline lookup yields CDR1 SEHNR and CDR2 FQNEAQ (reference sequence). Trimming pared 2 bases from V and 8 bases from J, leaving 10 bases between.

This rearrangement joins TRBV5-1 to TRBJ1-1; 8 bases match TRBD1. Germline V gene sequence: CDR1 SGHRS, CDR2 YFSETQ. The CDR3 spans 15 residues. Trimming cost V 1 base and J 0 bases; bases outside gene matches: 2. The chain's CDR3 is CASSLMGQVNTEAFF. The DNA for the CDR3 is TGCGCCAGCAGCTTGATGGGACAGGTGAACACTGAAGCTTTCTTT.

The V gene is TRBV6-5, the J gene TRBJ1-1, with D maybe TRBD1 (5 bases). Trimming took 6 bases from V and 3 from J, leaving 14 bases between them. In germline, CDR1 is MNHEY, CDR2 SVGAGI. CDR3 length equals 14 residues. The CDR3 spells CASRSFWGDTEAFF. The CDR3 nucleotides read TGTGCCAGCAGGTCCTTTTGGGGGGACACTGAAGCTTTCTTT.

DNA for the CDR3: TGTGCCAGCAGGCTGGACAGTGCCACTGAAGCTTTCTTT. Protein product: CASRLDSATEAFF. The V call is TRBV6-4, the J call TRBJ1-1; D may be TRBD1 (6 bases). Trimming cost V 6 bases and J 4 bases, with 12 bases left between them. The CDR3 has 13 residues. Germline V lookup: CDR1 MRHNA, CDR2 SNTAGT.

The gene calls are TRBV5-1 and TRBJ2-1; weak D call: TRBD1 (6 bases). This CDR3 has 13 residues. The germline gives CDR1 SGHRS, CDR2 YFSETQ. The V and J ends lost 5 bases and 0 bases respectively, with 6 bases between them. The CDR3 sequence: CASRQGSYNEQFF. The CDR3 coding sequence is TGCGCCAGCAGACAGGGCTCCTACAATGAGCAGTTCTTC.

The CDR3 loop is CASSSRYEQYF. The CDR3 DNA follows: TGTGCCAGCAGTTCTCGCTACGAGCAGTACTTC. The chain uses TRBV12-3 or TRBV12-4 and TRBJ2-7, with no clear D. The CDR3 is made up of 11 amino acids. Trimming took 4 bases from V and 3 from J, leaving 4 bases between them.